This entry lists 12 T cell receptor beta chains sequenced from one sample in a study of post-analysis software for immune sequencing data. Unique molecular identifiers were present in the TCR beta cDNA libraries. From the PCR reads, TCRdb called clonotypes with MiXCR, one entry per CDR3 protein. This sample has hundreds of thousands of distinct CDR3 sequences; approximately 60% occur once, and the top ten carry approximately 10%. The study, taken as a whole, reports: Relative to controls, patients had roughly five TRBV segments at higher frequency, with TRBV5-6, TRBV5-1 and TRBV20-1 among these.

Antigens of these TCRs are unknown. Sequencing used blood. These receptor sequences come from a girl aged 2 to 10 with multiple sclerosis.

V and J are TRBV7-6 and TRBJ1-1; 8 bases map to TRBD1. The junction had 10 bases not matched to a gene; V was cut back by 1 base and J by 6 bases. CDR1 and CDR2 from the germline V gene are SGHVS and FNYEAQ. The CDR3 totals 16 residues. Here the CDR3 DNA reads TGTGCCAGCAGCTTAGGGTTCGTGGGACAGGACTCTGAAGCTTTCTTT. Protein product: CASSLGFVGQDSEAFF. The variable domain in full, completed from reference TRBV7-6 and TRBJ1-1, reads GAGVSQSPRYKVTKRGQDVALRCDPISGHVSLYWYRQALGQGPEFLTYFNYEAQQDKSGLPNDRFSAERPEGSISTLTIQRTEQRDSAMYRCASSLGFVGQDSEAFFGQGTRLTVV.

Concerning this clonotype: The junction departs from germline at one end; a sequencing error may be responsible. V and J are TRBV5-1 and TRBJ2-1; D possibly uses TRBD1 or TRBD2 (6 bases each). Germline-derived CDR1 and CDR2 are SGHRS and YFSETQ. CDR3 length equals 16 residues. The DNA for the CDR3 is TGCGCCGGCAGCTTGGTATGGGGGGCTACCTACAATGAGCAGTTCTTC. Protein: CAGSLVWGATYNEQFF.

V and J are TRBV5-1 and TRBJ2-7, with 11 nucleotides matching TRBD2. Trimming cost V 0 bases and J 0 bases; bases outside gene matches: 5. Looked up from germline, CDR1 is SGHRS and CDR2 is YFSETQ. The CDR3 runs 17 residues. CDR3: CASSLGLAGGFSYEQYF. As DNA, the CDR3 is TGCGCCAGCAGCTTGGGCCTAGCGGGAGGCTTCTCCTACGAGCAGTACTTC.

This clonotype was observed many times. DNA of the CDR3: TGTGCCAGCAGCTCCCGGACCCAAGAGACCCAGTACTTC. Its translation: CASSSRTQETQYF. The V call is TRBV7-2, the J call TRBJ2-5; no clear D. The germline gives CDR1 SGHTA, CDR2 FQGNSA. The length of the CDR3 is 13 residues. V gave up 4 bases and J gave up 1 base, with 7 bases separating them. The full variable domain, its missing parts supplied by reference TRBV7-2 and TRBJ2-5, is GAGVSQSPSNKVTEKGKDVELRCDPISGHTALYWYRQSLGQGLEFLIYFQGNSAPDKSGLPSDRFSAERTGGSVSTLTIQRTQQEDSAVYLCASSSRTQETQYFGPGTRLLVL.

The chain is built from TRBV5-1 and TRBJ2-1; 11 bases agree with TRBD2. Germline CDR1 and CDR2: SGHRS and YFSETQ. This CDR3 has 16 residues. V lost 0 bases to trimming and J lost 7 bases; unmatched junction nucleotides: 6. CDR3: CASSLVVAGGPNEQFF. CDR3 bases: TGCGCCAGCAGCTTGGTCGTAGCGGGAGGGCCGAATGAGCAGTTCTTC.

This clonotype has just a few counts. The genes are TRBV6-5 and TRBJ1-2; 7 bases align to TRBD1. V shed 4 bases and J 2 bases; nucleotides not matched to a gene: 7. The CDR3 is made up of 15 amino acids. Germline assignment: CDR1 MNHEY and CDR2 SVGAGI. CDR3 DNA: TGTGCCAGCAGTTTTCAGGGGGGCGGAAACTATGGCTACACCTTC. Translating gives CASSFQGGGNYGYTF.

This sequence joins TRBV12-3 or TRBV12-4 and TRBJ2-3; 9 bases match TRBD2. V shed 5 bases, J shed 4 bases, and the junction held 10 bases outside the gene matches. This CDR3 region has 16 residues. Here the CDR3 reads CASSPGGRAGADTQYF. The CDR3 bases are TGTGCCAGCAGTCCGGGCGGGAGGGCCGGGGCAGATACGCAGTATTTT.

This rearrangement joins TRBV4-1 to TRBJ1-2, with TRBD1 identical over 8 bases. CDR3 length equals 15 residues. The germline CDR1 and CDR2 sequences are MGHRA and YSYEKL. Germline trimming cut 0 bases from V and 6 bases from J; bases unmatched to any gene: 6. CDR3: CASSQEAGGRDGYTF. The CDR3 DNA sequence: TGCGCCAGCAGCCAAGAGGCAGGGGGCCGCGATGGCTACACCTTC.

The genes are TRBV7-8 and TRBJ2-3; TRBD2 matches 10 bases. The J segment lost 4 bases and the V segment lost 2 bases, leaving 9 bases of the junction unmatched. The CDR3 loop spans 17 amino acids. CDR1 and CDR2 (germline): SGHVS, FQNEAQ. The CDR3 DNA reads TGTGCCAGCAGCTTACATCCTAGCGGGAGAAGCTCAGATACGCAGTATTTT. Its translation: CASSLHPSGRSSDTQYF. Complete variable domain (other parts from reference TRBV7-8 and TRBJ2-3): GAGVSQSPRYKVAKRGQDVALRCDPISGHVSLFWYQQALGQGPEFLTYFQNEAQLDKSGLPSDRFFAERPEGSVSTLKIQRTQQEDSAVYLCASSLHPSGRSSDTQYFGPGTRLTVL.

The chain has TRBV7-2 and TRBJ2-3; D gene ambiguous. CDR3 length: 13 amino acids. Germline values: CDR1 SGHTA, CDR2 FQGNSA. V lost 5 bases, J lost 3 bases, and 9 bases lay in between. This CDR3 reads CASSKPLTDTQYF. Here the CDR3 DNA reads TGTGCCAGCAGCAAGCCACTTACAGATACGCAGTATTTT.

The genes are TRBV10-2 and TRBJ2-4; D remains ambiguous. The V end was cut by 0 bases, the J end by 13 bases, with 13 bases between. Germline V lookup: CDR1 WSHSY, CDR2 SAAADI. This CDR3 spans 13 amino acids. Here the CDR3 reads CASSESSPGEQYF. Here the CDR3 DNA reads TGCGCCAGCAGTGAGTCGTCCCCTGGTGAGCAGTACTTC.

The chain couples TRBV29-1 to TRBJ2-7; 10 bases align to TRBD2. Germline values: CDR1 SQVTM, CDR2 ANQGSEA. The CDR3 consists of 13 residues. V trimming: 7 bases; J trimming: 1 base; junction bases outside the gene matches: 4. The CDR3 reads CSAGTSVSYEQYF. The CDR3 DNA is TGCAGCGCCGGGACTAGCGTATCCTACGAGCAGTACTTC.